These 24 T cell receptor beta chains originate from one sample sequenced in a study of blood T cell repertoires in COVID-19. Repertoires were generated with immunoSEQ multiplex PCR, while TCRdb's copy carries only in-frame clones and drops some. The sample lists 85,000 to 90,000 clones; 80% to 95% were seen once. Sequenced material: peripheral blood. These TCRs come from a human donor with active COVID-19. The donor label of this sample is uncertain.

This rearrangement joins TRBV5-1 to TRBJ2-1, with TRBD2 as a possible D gene (6 bases). This CDR3 has 16 residues. Looked up from germline, CDR1 is SGHRS and CDR2 is YFSETQ. V was cut by 0 bases and J by 3 bases, with 13 bases left in between. The CDR3 protein is CASSLVSRGGYNEQFF. CDR3 sequence (DNA): TGCGCCAGCAGCTTGGTATCGCGGGGAGGCTACAATGAGCAGTTCTTC.

V and J are TRBV10-3 and TRBJ1-3, with TRBD1 matching over 9 bases. The V and J ends lost 10 bases and 3 bases, in that order; junction bases with no gene match: 7. CDR3 length: 14 residues. Germline V gene data show CDR1 as ENHRY and CDR2 as SYGVKD. DNA of the CDR3: TGTGCCACCACCCGGACAGGGGATGGAAACACCATATATTTT. Amino acids: CATTRTGDGNTIYF.

This rearrangement joins TRBV5-1 to TRBJ1-2; the D gene is possibly TRBD1 (6 bases). Germline V gene data show CDR1 as SGHRS and CDR2 as YFSETQ. The CDR3 loop spans 14 amino acids. Trimming stripped 4 bases from V and 1 base from J, with 11 bases between. The CDR3, as DNA: TGCGCCAGCAGCCAACCACAGGGTAACTATGGCTACACCTTC. This codes for CASSQPQGNYGYTF.

The chain links TRBV4-1 to TRBJ2-5; the D is unclear. V was trimmed by 4 bases and J by 5 bases, leaving 17 bases between them. Germline V gene data show CDR1 as MGHRA and CDR2 as YSYEKL. The CDR3 is 15 residues long. The CDR3 DNA sequence: TGCGCCAGCAGCCCAAGCGCCGGATTCGGCGAGACCCAGTACTTC. Its translation is CASSPSAGFGETQYF.

This clone was detected ten times or more. The chain links TRBV6-5 to TRBJ1-2; D is ambiguous. Germline-derived CDR1 and CDR2 are MNHEY and SVGAGI. V shed 5 bases and J shed 4 bases, with 11 bases lying between them. This CDR3 is built from 13 residues. CDR3 loop: CASSKRAGYGYTF. DNA of the CDR3: TGTGCCAGCAGTAAGCGGGCAGGCTATGGCTACACCTTC.

The CDR3 spells CATSDWDRATNEKLFF. CDR3 bases: TGTGCCACCAGTGACTGGGACAGAGCAACTAATGAAAAACTGTTTTTT. V and J are TRBV24-1 and TRBJ1-4; 7 nucleotides agree with TRBD1. Trimming removed 4 bases from V and 0 bases from J; junction bases left unmatched: 4. Germline-derived CDR1 and CDR2 are KGHDR and SFDVKD. There are 16 residues in the CDR3.

The J gene is TRBJ2-1, the V gene TRBV9, with 8 bases that match TRBD2. The CDR3 sequence is 15 residues long. The trim removed 2 bases at V and 3 bases at J, leaving 4 bases unmatched. Germline CDR1 and CDR2: SGDLS and YYNGEE. CDR3 residues: CASSVGGVYYNEQFF. The CDR3 nucleotides are TGTGCCAGCAGCGTCGGGGGGGTCTACTACAATGAGCAGTTCTTC.

This clone is a singleton in its sample. The rearrangement links TRBV11-2 to TRBJ1-2, with a weak D call TRBD1 (5 bases). V dropped 3 bases and J dropped 14 bases, with 31 bases sitting between them. CDR1 is SGHAT and CDR2 is FQNNGV in the germline V gene. This CDR3 is built from 17 residues. The CDR3 sequence is CASSFPGRTPNRSGETF. The CDR3 region has the DNA TGTGCCAGCAGCTTCCCGGGACGGACCCCCAATCGATCGGGGGAAACCTTC.

The rearrangement uses TRBV14 and TRBJ1-4, with D tentatively TRBD1 (5 bases). The germline V gene has CDR1 SGHDN and CDR2 FVKESK. V was pared by 3 bases and J by 7 bases, with 15 bases between. There are 15 residues in the CDR3. Written as DNA, the CDR3 is TGTGCCAGCAGCCATAAAACGGGGGGTGTTGAAAAACTGTTTTTT. Its translation: CASSHKTGGVEKLFF.

This chain links TRBV7-8 with TRBJ2-3; 9 bases are a match to TRBD2. The CDR3 contains 15 residues. Trimming cost V 2 bases and J 6 bases; bases outside gene matches: 6. Germline CDR1 SGHVS, CDR2 FQNEAQ. The CDR3 here is CASSLRRGGSDTQYF. As DNA, the CDR3 is TGTGCCAGCAGCTTACGGCGGGGGGGCTCGGATACGCAGTATTTT.

The chain combines TRBV11-2 with TRBJ1-5; the D gene is possibly TRBD1 (5 bases). CDR1 and CDR2 (germline): SGHAT, FQNNGV. This CDR3 has 15 residues. V was cut by 2 bases and J by 5 bases, with 13 bases left in between. The CDR3 DNA reads as TGTGCCAGCAGCTTACAGGGCCTCGTTCATCAGCCCCAGCATTTT. It is translated as CASSLQGLVHQPQHF.

V and J are TRBV5-1 and TRBJ2-2; 12 nucleotides align to TRBD2. V lost 1 base, J lost 0 bases, and 4 bases stayed unmatched. CDR3 size: 18 residues. CDR1 SGHRS and CDR2 YFSETQ come from the germline V gene. CDR3 protein: CASSLTSGGPTNTGELFF. CDR3 nucleotides: TGCGCCAGCAGCTTGACTAGCGGGGGGCCAACGAACACCGGGGAGCTGTTTTTT.

The genes are TRBV6-2 or TRBV6-3 and TRBJ2-1; possible D gene TRBD2, 6 bases. The germline V gene has CDR1 MNHEY and CDR2 SVGEGT. Trimming left V 5 bases short and J 0 bases short, with 11 bases between. The CDR3 extends over 15 amino acids. The CDR3 DNA follows: TGTGCCAGCAGTGCGGGACTGAACTCCTACAATGAGCAGTTCTTC. Translating it yields CASSAGLNSYNEQFF.

V and J are TRBV7-9 and TRBJ1-1; D remains ambiguous. V dropped 6 bases and J dropped 8 bases, with 10 bases sitting between them. The CDR3 totals 11 residues. Per germline, CDR1 SEHNR and CDR2 FQNEAQ (reference sequence). CDR3 residues: CASRRSFEAFF. CDR3 nucleotide sequence: TGTGCCAGCAGAAGGAGTTTCGAAGCTTTCTTT.

The chain joins TRBV6-6 to TRBJ2-3, with D perhaps TRBD1 (6 bases). The length of the CDR3 is 16 residues. Trimming took 4 bases from V and 2 from J, leaving 16 bases between them. Germline CDR1 and CDR2: MNHNY and SVGAGI (reference sequence). CDR3 nucleotides: TGTGCCAGCAGTTCCACGGGACACAGTTTCACAGATACGCAGTATTTT. Encoded protein: CASSSTGHSFTDTQYF.

This clone was observed a single time. J is TRBJ2-5 and V is TRBV28; 7 bases are a match to TRBD2. Germline V gene lookup returns CDR1 MDHEN and CDR2 SYDVKM. The CDR3 sequence is 16 residues long. V lost 0 bases and J lost 0; bases outside the gene matches: 4. The CDR3 region has the DNA TGTGCCAGCAGTTTATGGCTAGCGGAGAACCAAGAGACCCAGTACTTC. Translated: CASSLWLAENQETQYF.

J is TRBJ2-4 and V is TRBV11-3, with D possibly being TRBD1 (5 bases). The CDR3 extends over 9 amino acids. In germline, CDR1 is SGHNT, CDR2 YENEEA. Here the CDR3 DNA reads TGTGAAGACAGAAACATTCAGTACTTC. It is translated as CEDRNIQYF.

The chain carries TRBV4-3 and TRBJ2-2; 8 bases are shared with TRBD2. V dropped 4 bases and J dropped 5; count of bases not matched to a gene: 6. The germline gives CDR1 LGHNA, CDR2 YSLEER. The CDR3 runs to 15 residues. The CDR3 DNA reads as TGCGCCAGCAGCCGCAGCTTAGCGGGGACCGGGGAGCTGTTTTTT. It specifies CASSRSLAGTGELFF.

The chain recombines TRBV5-1 with TRBJ1-1, with 11 bases matching TRBD1. There are 14 residues in the CDR3. The V gene's germline CDR1 is SGHRS and CDR2 YFSETQ. J was trimmed by 6 bases and V by 4 bases; bases with no gene match: 5. The CDR3 DNA sequence: TGCGCCAGCAGCCCGGACAGGGGGCTGGCTGAAGCTTTCTTT. Translation: CASSPDRGLAEAFF.

J is TRBJ2-5 and V is TRBV5-6, with TRBD1 as a possible D gene (6 bases). The V gene's germline CDR1 is SGHDT and CDR2 YYEEEE. Trimming left V 3 bases short and J 1 base short, with 10 bases between. This CDR3 region has 14 residues. The CDR3 DNA is TGTGCCAGCAGCTCCCCGACAGGCCAAGAGACCCAGTACTTC. This codes for CASSSPTGQETQYF.

This chain connects TRBV5-6 to TRBJ1-1, with D maybe TRBD1 (5 bases). There are 14 residues in the CDR3. Deletions cut 2 bases from V and 4 bases from J, with 12 bases between. Germline CDR1 is SGHDT and CDR2 is YYEEEE. The CDR3 spells CASSLGGAGTEAFF. In DNA, the CDR3 is TGTGCCAGCAGCTTAGGAGGGGCTGGCACTGAAGCTTTCTTT.

This clone has just one count. The chain recombines TRBV5-1 with TRBJ2-5, with TRBD2 identical over 9 bases. The CDR3 loop spans 15 amino acids. CDR1 and CDR2 (germline): SGHRS, YFSETQ. V gave up 7 bases and J gave up 2 bases; unmatched junction bases: 9. CDR3 coding DNA: TGCGCCAGCCATGTAAGCGGGGGGATTCAAGAGACCCAGTACTTC. Its protein is CASHVSGGIQETQYF.

The sample holds one count of this clone. The chain carries TRBV2 and TRBJ2-1; TRBD1 agrees at 9 bases. Germline V gene data show CDR1 as SNHLY and CDR2 as FYNNEI. The length of the CDR3 is 15 residues. The ends lost 4 bases at V and 5 bases at J; junction bases unmatched: 6. The CDR3 sequence is CASSVYGTGNNEQFF. DNA of the CDR3: TGTGCCAGCAGTGTTTATGGGACAGGGAACAATGAGCAGTTCTTC. The full variable domain, with the rest looked up from reference TRBV2 and TRBJ2-1, is EPEVTQTPSHQVTQMGQEVILRCVPISNHLYFYWYRQILGQKVEFLVSFYNNEISEKSEIFDDQFSVERPDGSNFTLKIRSTKLEDSAMYFCASSVYGTGNNEQFFGPGTRLTVL.

This chain joins TRBV10-1 and TRBJ2-3; a possible D gene is TRBD2 (5 bases). The germline V and J ends were trimmed by 0 bases and 3 bases, with 7 bases remaining between them. The length of the CDR3 is 14 residues. Per germline, CDR1 WNHNN and CDR2 SYGVQD (reference sequence). This CDR3 reads CASSESEGTDTQYF. The DNA of the CDR3 is TGCGCCAGCAGTGAGTCAGAGGGAACAGATACGCAGTATTTT.